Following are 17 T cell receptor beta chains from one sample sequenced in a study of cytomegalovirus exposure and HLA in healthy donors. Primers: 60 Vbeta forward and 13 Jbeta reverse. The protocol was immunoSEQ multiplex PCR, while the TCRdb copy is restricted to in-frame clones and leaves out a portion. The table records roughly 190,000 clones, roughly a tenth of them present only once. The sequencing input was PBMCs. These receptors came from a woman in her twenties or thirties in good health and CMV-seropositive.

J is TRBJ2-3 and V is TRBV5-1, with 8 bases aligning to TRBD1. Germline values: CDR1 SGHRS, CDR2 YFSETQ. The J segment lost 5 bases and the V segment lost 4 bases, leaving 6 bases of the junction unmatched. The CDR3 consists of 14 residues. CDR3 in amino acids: CASSPGQAEDTQYF. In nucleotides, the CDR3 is TGCGCCAGCAGCCCGGGACAGGCGGAAGATACGCAGTATTTT.

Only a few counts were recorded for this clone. CDR3 residues: CASSQDEHRVQHF. Written as DNA, the CDR3 is TGCGCCAGCAGCCAAGATGAGCACAGGGTCCAGCATTTT. The chain uses TRBV4-1 and TRBJ1-5, with TRBD1 as a possible D gene (6 bases). CDR3 length: 13 amino acids. V was trimmed by 0 bases and J by 12 bases, leaving 12 bases between them. Looked up from germline, CDR1 is MGHRA and CDR2 is YSYEKL.

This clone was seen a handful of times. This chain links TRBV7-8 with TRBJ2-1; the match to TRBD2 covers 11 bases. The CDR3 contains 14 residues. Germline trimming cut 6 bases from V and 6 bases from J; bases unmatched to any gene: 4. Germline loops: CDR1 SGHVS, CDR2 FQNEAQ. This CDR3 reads CASRGTSGPNEQFF. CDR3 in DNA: TGTGCCAGCAGGGGGACTAGCGGTCCCAATGAGCAGTTCTTC.

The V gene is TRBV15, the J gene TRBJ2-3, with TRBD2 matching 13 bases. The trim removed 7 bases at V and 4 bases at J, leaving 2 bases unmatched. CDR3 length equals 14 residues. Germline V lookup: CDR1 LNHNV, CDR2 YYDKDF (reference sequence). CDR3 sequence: CATIGLAGADTQYF. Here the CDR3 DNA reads TGTGCCACCATCGGACTAGCGGGAGCAGATACGCAGTATTTT.

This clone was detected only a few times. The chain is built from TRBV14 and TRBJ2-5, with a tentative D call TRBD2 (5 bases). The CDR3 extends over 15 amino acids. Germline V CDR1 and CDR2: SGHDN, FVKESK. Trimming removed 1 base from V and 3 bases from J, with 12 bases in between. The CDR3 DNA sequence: TGTGCCAGCAGCCAAGCCTCGGGGAAGAAAGAGACCCAGTACTTC. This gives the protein CASSQASGKKETQYF.

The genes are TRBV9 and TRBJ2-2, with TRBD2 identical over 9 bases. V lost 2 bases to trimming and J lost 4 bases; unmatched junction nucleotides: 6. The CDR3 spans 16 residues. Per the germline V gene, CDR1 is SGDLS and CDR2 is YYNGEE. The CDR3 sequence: CASSVGGRASTGELFF. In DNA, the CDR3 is TGTGCCAGCAGCGTGGGCGGGAGGGCCTCCACCGGGGAGCTGTTTTTT.

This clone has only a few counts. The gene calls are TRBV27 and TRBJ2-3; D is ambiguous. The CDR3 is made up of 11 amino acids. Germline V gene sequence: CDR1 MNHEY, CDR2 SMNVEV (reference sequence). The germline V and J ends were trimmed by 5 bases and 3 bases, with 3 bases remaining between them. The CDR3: CASSTTDTQYF. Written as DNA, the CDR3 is TGTGCCAGCAGTACAACAGATACGCAGTATTTT.

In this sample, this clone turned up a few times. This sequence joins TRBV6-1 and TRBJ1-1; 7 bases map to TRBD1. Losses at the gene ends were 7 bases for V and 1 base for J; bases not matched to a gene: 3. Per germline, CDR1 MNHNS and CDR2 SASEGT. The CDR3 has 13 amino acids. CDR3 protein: CASMRTGNTEAFF. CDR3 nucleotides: TGTGCCAGCATGCGGACAGGGAACACTGAAGCTTTCTTT.

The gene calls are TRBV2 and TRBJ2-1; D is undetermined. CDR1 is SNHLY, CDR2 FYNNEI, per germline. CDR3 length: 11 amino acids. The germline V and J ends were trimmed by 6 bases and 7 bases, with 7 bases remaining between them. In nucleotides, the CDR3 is TGTGCCAGCAGGCCTATGAATGAGCAGTTCTTC. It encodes CASRPMNEQFF.

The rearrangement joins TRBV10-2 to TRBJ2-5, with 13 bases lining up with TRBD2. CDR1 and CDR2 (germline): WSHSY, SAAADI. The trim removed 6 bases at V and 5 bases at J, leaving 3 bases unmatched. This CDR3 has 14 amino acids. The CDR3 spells CASRGLAGMETQYF. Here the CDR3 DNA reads TGCGCCAGCAGGGGACTAGCGGGGATGGAGACCCAGTACTTC.

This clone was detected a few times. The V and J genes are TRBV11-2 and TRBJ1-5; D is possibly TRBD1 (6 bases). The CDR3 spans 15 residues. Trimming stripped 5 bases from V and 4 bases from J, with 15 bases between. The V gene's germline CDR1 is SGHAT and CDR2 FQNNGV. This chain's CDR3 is CASSREGEGNQPQHF. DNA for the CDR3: TGTGCCAGCAGCCGAGAGGGGGAAGGGAATCAGCCCCAGCATTTT.

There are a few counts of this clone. For the CDR3, the DNA is TGTGCCAGCCCACGGGGGGGGATGGTGCCTTTCTTT. Its translation is CASPRGGMVPFF. The rearrangement joins TRBV19 to TRBJ1-1, with D tentatively TRBD1 (5 bases). Germline V gene sequence: CDR1 LNHDA, CDR2 SQIVND (reference sequence). The V gene lost 9 bases and the J gene lost 12 bases, with 20 bases spanning the gap. The CDR3 totals 12 residues.

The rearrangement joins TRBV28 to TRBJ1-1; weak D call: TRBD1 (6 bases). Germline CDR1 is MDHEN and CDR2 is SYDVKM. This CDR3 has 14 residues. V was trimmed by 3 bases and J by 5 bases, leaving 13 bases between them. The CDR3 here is CASSFAGAVTEAFF. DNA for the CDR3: TGTGCCAGCAGTTTTGCAGGGGCGGTTACTGAAGCTTTCTTT.

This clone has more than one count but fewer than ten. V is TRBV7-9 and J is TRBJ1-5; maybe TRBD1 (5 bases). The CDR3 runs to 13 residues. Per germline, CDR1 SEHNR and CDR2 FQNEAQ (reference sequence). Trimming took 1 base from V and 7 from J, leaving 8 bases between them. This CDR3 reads CASSLEGRQPQHF. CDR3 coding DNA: TGTGCCAGCAGCTTAGAGGGGAGGCAGCCCCAGCATTTT.

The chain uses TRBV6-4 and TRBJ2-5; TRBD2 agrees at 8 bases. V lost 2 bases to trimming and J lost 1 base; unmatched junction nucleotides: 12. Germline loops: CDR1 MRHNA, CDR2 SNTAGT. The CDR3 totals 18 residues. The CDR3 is CASSDQADPGTSQETQYF. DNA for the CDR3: TGTGCCAGCAGTGACCAGGCTGACCCGGGGACTAGCCAAGAGACCCAGTACTTC.

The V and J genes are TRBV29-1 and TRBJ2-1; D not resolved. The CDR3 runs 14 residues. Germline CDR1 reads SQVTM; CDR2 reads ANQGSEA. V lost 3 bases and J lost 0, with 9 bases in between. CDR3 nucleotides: TGCAGCGTTGACGGAGTGAGCTCCTACAATGAGCAGTTCTTC. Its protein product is CSVDGVSSYNEQFF.

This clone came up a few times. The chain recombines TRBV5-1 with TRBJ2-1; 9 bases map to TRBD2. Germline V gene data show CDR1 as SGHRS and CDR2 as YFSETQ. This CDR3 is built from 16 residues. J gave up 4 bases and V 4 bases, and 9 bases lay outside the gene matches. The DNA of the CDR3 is TGCGCCAGCAGCCCGCTCGGGCTAGCGGGGTACAATGAGCAGTTCTTC. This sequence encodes CASSPLGLAGYNEQFF.